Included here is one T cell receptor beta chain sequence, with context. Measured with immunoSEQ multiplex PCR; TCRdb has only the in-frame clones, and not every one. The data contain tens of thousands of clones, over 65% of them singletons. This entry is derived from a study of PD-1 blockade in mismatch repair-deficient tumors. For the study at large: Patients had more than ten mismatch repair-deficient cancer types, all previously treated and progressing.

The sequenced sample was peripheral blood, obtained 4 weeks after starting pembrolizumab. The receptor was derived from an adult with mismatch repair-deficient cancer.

The CDR3 protein is CASSEALGTSGFPSTDTQYF. DNA for the CDR3: TGTGCCAGCAGTGAAGCGCTCGGGACTAGCGGTTTCCCTAGCACAGATACGCAGTATTTT. This chain uses TRBV2 with TRBJ2-3, with 11 positions matching TRBD2. Germline V gene data show CDR1 as SNHLY and CDR2 as FYNNEI. The CDR3 consists of 20 residues. The J segment lost 0 bases and the V segment lost 0 bases, leaving 11 bases of the junction unmatched. Based on the CDR3 plus reference TRBV2 and TRBJ2-3, the full variable domain is EPEVTQTPSHQVTQMGQEVILRCVPISNHLYFYWYRQILGQKVEFLVSFYNNEISEKSEIFDDQFSVERPDGSNFTLKIRSTKLEDSAMYFCASSEALGTSGFPSTDTQYFGPGTRLTVL.